Below are 14 T cell receptor beta chains sequenced from a single sample in a study of cytomegalovirus exposure and HLA in healthy donors (dated by TCRdb to 2017 to 2019). The library was made by the immunoSEQ multiplex PCR assay. A mixture of 60 forward primers for TCR Vbeta segments and 13 reverse primers for TCR Jbeta segments was used in the multiplex PCR. What TCRdb holds here is the immuneACCESS table cut down to in-frame rearrangements. Part of the clones is not present; checked against another copy, under half of the missing clones reflect an unresolved V gene, and the others are unexplained. The sample yields over 150,000 clones; roughly 84% were counted once. The ten largest clones represent about 0.37% of the sample. The sequenced material came from PBMCs. The origin of the receptors is a boy between 2 and 10 years old in good health and CMV-seronegative.

This chain connects TRBV9 to TRBJ1-1, with D hard to call. The CDR3 is made up of 14 amino acids. V shed 0 bases and J shed 2 bases, with 8 bases lying between them. Germline V gene data show CDR1 as SGDLS and CDR2 as YYNGEE. The CDR3 coding sequence is TGTGCCAGCAGCGTAGTACTAGGCAACACTGAAGCTTTCTTT. Protein sequence: CASSVVLGNTEAFF.

CDR3 sequence: CASSHGDRNTEAFF. DNA for the CDR3: TGTGCCAGCAGCCATGGTGACAGGAACACTGAAGCTTTCTTT. V gene TRBV14 combines with J gene TRBJ1-1; possibly TRBD1 for D (5 bases). Germline loops: CDR1 SGHDN, CDR2 FVKESK. With 3 bases removed from V and 1 base from J, the gap between germline ends came to 9 bases. This CDR3 is 14 amino acids long.

This sequence joins TRBV4-2 and TRBJ2-7; D is ambiguous. This CDR3 has 15 residues. V was shortened by 4 bases and J by 2 bases, with 15 bases between the two germline ends. Germline-derived CDR1 and CDR2 are LGHNA and YNFKEQ. CDR3 loop: CASSLPWAPAYEQYF. The CDR3 nucleotides read TGTGCCAGCAGCCTCCCTTGGGCACCGGCCTACGAGCAGTACTTC.

This clone was recorded a few times. The genes are TRBV6-1 and TRBJ2-1, with 11 bases matching TRBD2. The CDR3 spans 15 residues. The trim removed 4 bases at V and 6 bases at J, leaving 5 bases unmatched. Germline V gene data show CDR1 as MNHNS and CDR2 as SASEGT. CDR3 DNA: TGTGCCAGCAGTGCCGGACTAGCGGGTCGCAATGAGCAGTTCTTC. Translation gives CASSAGLAGRNEQFF.

This clone was recorded once. The chain employs TRBV19 and TRBJ2-7; TRBD1 aligns across 11 bases. Per the germline V gene, CDR1 is LNHDA and CDR2 is SQIVND (reference sequence). V lost 5 bases and J lost 4; bases outside the gene matches: 13. The CDR3 has 17 amino acids. CDR3 in DNA: TGTGCCAGTAGTCCTTACCTCCGGGACAGGGGGGCTTACGAGCAGTACTTC. This codes for CASSPYLRDRGAYEQYF.

This sequence joins TRBV27 and TRBJ1-1; perhaps TRBD1 as D (5 bases). This CDR3 region has 17 residues. The ends were cut back, 3 bases at V and 4 bases at J, with 21 bases in the middle. In germline, CDR1 is MNHEY, CDR2 SMNVEV (reference sequence). Here the CDR3 reads CASSFREAGLGGTEAFF. CDR3 sequence (DNA): TGTGCCAGCAGTTTCCGGGAAGCCGGCTTGGGGGGCACTGAAGCTTTCTTT.

V gene TRBV13 combines with J gene TRBJ1-2; a weak D match, TRBD1 (5 bases). Germline V gene sequence: CDR1 PRHDT, CDR2 FYEKMQ (reference sequence). The V and J ends lost 2 bases and 6 bases respectively, with 13 bases between them. The CDR3 is made up of 14 amino acids. This CDR3 is CASSLFSGYNGYTF. In DNA form, the CDR3 reads TGTGCCAGCAGCTTATTTTCAGGGTATAATGGCTACACCTTC.

The genes are TRBV6-5 and TRBJ1-1, with a weak D call TRBD1 (6 bases). Per the germline V gene, CDR1 is MNHEY and CDR2 is SVGAGI. The CDR3 contains 16 residues. The germline V and J ends were trimmed by 1 base and 8 bases, with 20 bases remaining between them. This CDR3 reads CASSYFTGGRGTEAFF. For the CDR3, the DNA is TGTGCCAGCAGTTACTTTACGGGTGGCAGGGGAACCGAAGCTTTCTTT.

V and J are TRBV10-2 and TRBJ2-1; 12 bases are shared with TRBD2. This CDR3 is built from 14 residues. Germline V gene sequence: CDR1 WSHSY, CDR2 SAAADI. V was pared by 7 bases and J by 3 bases, with 1 base of the junction left unmatched. The CDR3 loop is CASTGLAGYNEQFF. The CDR3 DNA is TGCGCCAGCACGGGACTAGCGGGCTACAATGAGCAGTTCTTC.

The CDR3 coding sequence is TGCGCCAGCAGCTTGGCCCAAGACGGGATTGGCGAGCAGTACTTC. The encoded protein is CASSLAQDGIGEQYF. The J gene is TRBJ2-7, the V gene TRBV5-1; perhaps TRBD2 as D (5 bases). V gave up 0 bases and J gave up 6 bases, with 16 bases separating them. The CDR3 consists of 15 residues. The germline CDR1 and CDR2 sequences are SGHRS and YFSETQ.

This clone appeared a few times. The gene calls are TRBV5-6 and TRBJ2-1; TRBD1 matches 9 bases. The V segment lost 4 bases and the J segment 2 bases; nucleotides outside the gene matches: 7. Looked up from germline, CDR1 is SGHDT and CDR2 is YYEEEE. CDR3 size: 16 residues. In DNA, the CDR3 is TGTGCCAGCAGCGGCGGGACAGGGACCCCCTACAATGAGCAGTTCTTC. Residues: CASSGGTGTPYNEQFF.

The chain uses TRBV5-1 and TRBJ1-1; possibly TRBD1 for D (5 bases). Germline values: CDR1 SGHRS, CDR2 YFSETQ. The ends were cut back, 4 bases at V and 1 base at J, with 14 bases in the middle. This CDR3 is 15 amino acids long. This chain's CDR3 is CASSLDSLGNTEAFF. The CDR3 region has the DNA TGCGCCAGCAGCCTCGACAGTCTCGGGAACACTGAAGCTTTCTTT.

This chain uses TRBV5-6 with TRBJ1-1; D is unresolved. The CDR3 extends over 12 amino acids. V was pared by 3 bases and J by 6 bases, with 9 bases between. Germline V CDR1 and CDR2: SGHDT, YYEEEE. In nucleotides, the CDR3 is TGTGCCAGCAGCTCGGTCGCTTCTGAAGCTTTCTTT. This codes for CASSSVASEAFF.

This clone has only a few counts. This rearrangement joins TRBV2 to TRBJ1-1, with 7 bases identical to TRBD1. The germline CDR1 and CDR2 sequences are SNHLY and FYNNEI. The CDR3 runs to 14 residues. After removal of 7 bases from V and 3 bases from J, the junction contained 8 bases not matched to a gene. The CDR3 nucleotides read TGTGCCAGCAACAGGGACAGACGATACACTGAAGCTTTCTTT. Its protein is CASNRDRRYTEAFF.